The clone carrying this T cell receptor beta chain has only a few counts. The entry originates in a study of blood T cell repertoires in COVID-19. Allocation to cohorts depended on clinical history reported by the participants. Here immunoSEQ multiplex PCR was the method, and the copy in TCRdb shows in-frame clones only, minus some. The table has roughly 190,000 clones, around 85% seen once. The V gene lost 3 bases and the J gene lost 0 bases, with 7 bases spanning the gap. CDR1 is SGHKS, CDR2 YYEKEE, per germline (reference sequence). CDR3 length: 15 amino acids. The chain recombines TRBV5-5 with TRBJ1-6, with no clear D. The clonotype was recovered from a woman younger than 45 who had recovered from COVID-19. The sequencing sample was made of PBMCs or T cells enriched from blood (not recorded which). Written as DNA, the CDR3 is TGTGCCAGCAGCTCACAAAGCTCCTATAATTCACCCCTCCACTTT. It specifies CASSSQSSYNSPLHF.